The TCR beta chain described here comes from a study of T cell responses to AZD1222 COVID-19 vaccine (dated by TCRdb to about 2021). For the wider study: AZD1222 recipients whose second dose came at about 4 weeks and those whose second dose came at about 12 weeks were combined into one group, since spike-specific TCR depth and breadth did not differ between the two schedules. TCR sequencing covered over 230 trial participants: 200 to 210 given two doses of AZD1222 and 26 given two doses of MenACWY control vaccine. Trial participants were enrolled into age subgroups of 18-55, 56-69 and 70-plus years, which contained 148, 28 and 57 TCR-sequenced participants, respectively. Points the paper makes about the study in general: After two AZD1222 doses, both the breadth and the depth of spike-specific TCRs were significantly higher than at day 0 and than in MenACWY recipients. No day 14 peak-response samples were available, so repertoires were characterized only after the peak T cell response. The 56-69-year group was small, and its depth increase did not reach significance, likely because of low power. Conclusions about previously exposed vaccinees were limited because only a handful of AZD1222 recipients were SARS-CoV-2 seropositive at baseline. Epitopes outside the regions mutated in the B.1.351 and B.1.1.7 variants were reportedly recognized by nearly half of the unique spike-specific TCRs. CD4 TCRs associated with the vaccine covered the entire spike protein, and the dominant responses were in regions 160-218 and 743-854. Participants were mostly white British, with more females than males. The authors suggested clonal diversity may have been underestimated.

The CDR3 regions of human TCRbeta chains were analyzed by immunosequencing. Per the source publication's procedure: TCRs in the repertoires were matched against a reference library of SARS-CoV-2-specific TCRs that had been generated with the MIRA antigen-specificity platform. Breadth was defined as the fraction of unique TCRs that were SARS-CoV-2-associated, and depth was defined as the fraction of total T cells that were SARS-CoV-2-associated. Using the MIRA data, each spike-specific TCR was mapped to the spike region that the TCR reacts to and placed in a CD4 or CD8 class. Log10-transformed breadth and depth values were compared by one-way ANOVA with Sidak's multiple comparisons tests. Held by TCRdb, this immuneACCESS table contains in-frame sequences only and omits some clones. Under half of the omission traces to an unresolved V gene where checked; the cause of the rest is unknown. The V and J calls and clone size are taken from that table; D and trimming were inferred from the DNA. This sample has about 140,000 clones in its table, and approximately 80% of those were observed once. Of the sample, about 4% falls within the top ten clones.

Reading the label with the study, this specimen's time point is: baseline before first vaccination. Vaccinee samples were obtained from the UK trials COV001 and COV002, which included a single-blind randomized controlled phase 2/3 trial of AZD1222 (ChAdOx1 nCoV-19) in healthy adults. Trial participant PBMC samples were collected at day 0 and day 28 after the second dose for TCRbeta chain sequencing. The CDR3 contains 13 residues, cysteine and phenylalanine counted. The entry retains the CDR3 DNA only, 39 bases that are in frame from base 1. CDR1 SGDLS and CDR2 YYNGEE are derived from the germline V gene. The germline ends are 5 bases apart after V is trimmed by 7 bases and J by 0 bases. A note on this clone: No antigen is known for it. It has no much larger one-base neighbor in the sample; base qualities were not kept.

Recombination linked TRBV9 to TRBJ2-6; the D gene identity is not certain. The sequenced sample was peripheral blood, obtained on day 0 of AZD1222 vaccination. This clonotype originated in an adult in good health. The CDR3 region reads CASESSGANVLTF. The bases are TGTGCCAGCGAGAGCTCTGGGGCCAACGTCCTGACTTTC.